One T cell receptor beta chain is described in this entry. Its antigen remains unknown. The cDNA had a unique molecular identifier and a template-switch universal primer site. Each CDR3 protein gets one entry after TCRdb re-called the 5' RACE reads with MiXCR. The sample holds approximately 530,000 distinct CDR3 sequences, around 22% seen once. This sample was included in a study of identical twins. Findings and limits, study-wide: There were fewer insertions in abundant cord blood beta clonotypes, but memory repertoires showed no such pattern. Recombination models fit unrelated individuals' TCR alpha sharing but underestimated twins'. The authors noted that invariant MAIT and iNKT cells could partly confound zero-insertion analyses.

The germline CDR1 and CDR2 sequences are SGHTA and FQGNSA. The CDR3 length is 14 residues. V was shortened by 4 bases and J by 8 bases, with 15 bases between the two germline ends. The data were also submitted as part of a second study, on yellow fever vaccine responses in identical twins.

Sequenced sample: CD4+ T cells sorted from blood. The receptor was isolated from a woman under 30 in good health. The genes are TRBV7-2 and TRBJ2-1, with D unclear. DNA of the CDR3: TGTGCCAGCAGCTGGATTTCGATTTGGGATGAGCAGTTCTTC. Its translation is CASSWISIWDEQFF.